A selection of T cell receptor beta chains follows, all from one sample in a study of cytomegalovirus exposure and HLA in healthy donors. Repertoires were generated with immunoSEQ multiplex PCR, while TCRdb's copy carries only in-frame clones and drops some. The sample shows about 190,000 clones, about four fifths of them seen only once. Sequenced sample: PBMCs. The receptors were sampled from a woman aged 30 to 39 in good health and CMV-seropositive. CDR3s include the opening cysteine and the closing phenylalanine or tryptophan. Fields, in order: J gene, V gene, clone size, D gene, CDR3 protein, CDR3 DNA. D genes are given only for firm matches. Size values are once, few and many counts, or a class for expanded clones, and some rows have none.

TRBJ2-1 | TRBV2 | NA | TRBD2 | CASSDSGASYNEQFF | TGTGCCAGCAGCGACAGCGGGGCTTCCTACAATGAGCAGTTCTTC
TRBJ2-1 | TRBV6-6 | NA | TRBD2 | CATIAGDEQFF | TGTGCCACCATTGCGGGGGATGAGCAGTTCTTC
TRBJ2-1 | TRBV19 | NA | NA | CASKGPDEQFF | TGTGCCAGTAAGGGGCCCGATGAGCAGTTCTTC
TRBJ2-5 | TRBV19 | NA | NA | CASSITGLTGEETQYF | TGTGCCAGTAGTATAACCGGACTAACGGGCGAAGAGACCCAGTACTTC
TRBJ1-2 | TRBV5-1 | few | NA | CASSLAGTLYGYTF | TGCGCCAGCAGCTTGGCGGGTACCCTCTATGGCTACACCTTC
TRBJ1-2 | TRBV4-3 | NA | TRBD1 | CASSQEWDSSNYGYTF | TGCGCCAGCAGCCAAGAGTGGGACAGTTCTAACTATGGCTACACCTTC
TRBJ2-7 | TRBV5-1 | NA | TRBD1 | CASSIGQGFYEQYF | TGCGCCAGCAGCATCGGACAGGGGTTTTACGAGCAGTACTTC
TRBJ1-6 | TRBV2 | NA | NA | CASSEGGESPLHF | TGTGCCAGCAGTGAAGGGGGGGAATCACCCCTCCACTTT
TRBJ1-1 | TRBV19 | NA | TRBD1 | CASSRGQGANTEAFF | TGTGCCAGTAGTAGGGGACAGGGGGCGAACACTGAAGCTTTCTTT
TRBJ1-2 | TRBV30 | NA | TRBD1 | CAWSRDSYGYTF | TGTGCCTGGTCTCGGGACAGCTATGGCTACACCTTC
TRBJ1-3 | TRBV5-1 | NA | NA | CASSITGVGNTIYF | TGCGCCAGCAGCATAACGGGGGTTGGAAACACCATATATTTT
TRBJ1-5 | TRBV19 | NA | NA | CASSIVRGGDQPQHF | TGTGCCAGTAGTATAGTAAGAGGGGGGGATCAGCCCCAGCATTTT
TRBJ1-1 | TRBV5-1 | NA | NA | CASSFTSGDTEAFF | TGCGCCAGCAGCTTTACGTCCGGGGACACTGAAGCTTTCTTT
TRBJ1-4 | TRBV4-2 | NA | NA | CASSQDRFGEKLFF | TGTGCCAGCAGCCAAGACAGGTTTGGTGAAAAACTGTTTTTT
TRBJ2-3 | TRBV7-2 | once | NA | CASSTYPGDTQYF | TGTGCCAGCAGCACCTACCCCGGAGATACGCAGTATTTT
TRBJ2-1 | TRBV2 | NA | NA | CASRLYNEQFF | TGTGCCAGCAGGTTATACAATGAGCAGTTCTTC
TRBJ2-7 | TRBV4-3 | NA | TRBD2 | CASSQDLTSGSLTGEQYF | TGCGCCAGCAGCCAAGATCTTACTAGCGGGAGTCTTACCGGCGAGCAGTACTTC
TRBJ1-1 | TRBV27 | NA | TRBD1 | CASSPWTGLGGNTEAFF | TGTGCCAGCAGTCCCTGGACAGGGCTCGGAGGGAACACTGAAGCTTTCTTT